These T cell receptor beta chains were read from a single sample in a study of Ad26.COV2.S vaccination and SARS-CoV-2 variants. Data came from immunoSEQ multiplex PCR; TCRdb stores just in-frame clones and leaves some out. The table records 500,000 or so clones, 89% of them present only once. Specimen: peripheral blood, collected in a trial of Ad26.COV2.S vaccine versus placebo. The receptor set was obtained from a person aged 18-60 years who received the Ad26.COV2.S COVID-19 vaccine or a placebo. CDR3s leave out the opening cysteine and the closing phenylalanine or tryptophan.

j_call v_call cdr3_length cdr3_aa
TRBJ1-2 TRBV9 12 ASSVGAGNYGYT
TRBJ1-2 TRBV2 11 ASMYRDRGGYT
TRBJ1-2 TRBV2 12 ASRADLAVRGYT
TRBJ1-2 TRBV24-1 13 ATSDPRQGADGYT
TRBJ1-2 TRBV28 12 ASSSNPPTYGYT
TRBJ2-3 TRBV28 12 ASSTRTSGDTQY
TRBJ2-7 TRBV18 13 ASSPLAGTLDEQY
TRBJ2-1 TRBV4-1 12 ASSQVGGRNEQF
TRBJ2-7 TRBV5-1 14 ASSSLGQGSSYEQY
TRBJ1-4 TRBV14 10 ASRGQFGKLF
TRBJ2-5 TRBV7-9 12 ASSPRTGGETQY
TRBJ1-2 TRBV16 13 ASSMGTVIYRGYT
TRBJ1-2 TRBV24-1 11 ATSDLTGLGYT
TRBJ2-6 TRBV10-1 12 ASIVGSGANVLT
TRBJ2-1 TRBV24-1 14 ATSSGLVLSYNEQF
TRBJ1-5 TRBV12-3/TRBV12-4 11 ASTGLLGQPQH
TRBJ2-2 TRBV19 13 ASSIGQSFTGELF
TRBJ2-2 TRBV7-2 14 ASSPLGGWNTGELF
TRBJ2-1 TRBV4-3 14 ASSQPGQGGYNEQF
TRBJ1-2 TRBV4-1 13 ASSQEGRANYGYT
TRBJ1-1 TRBV6-5 11 ASSWDRNTEAF
TRBJ2-3 TRBV30 9 AVKSTDTQY
TRBJ2-1 TRBV5-8 15 ASSTILTSGGYNEQF
TRBJ2-3 TRBV5-1 15 ASSLGTTTGSTDTQY
TRBJ2-3 TRBV18 15 ASSLWTQTSAADTQY
TRBJ1-1 TRBV5-1 11 ASRLTANTEAF
TRBJ1-1 TRBV7-3 14 ASSLLAGVMNTEAF
TRBJ2-7 TRBV4-1 13 ASSQAQGFPYEQY
TRBJ1-6 TRBV18 12 ASSPGPRDSPLH